This T cell receptor beta chain emerged from a study of control samples from healthy donors and cancer patients. Looked up from germline, CDR1 is LGHNA and CDR2 is YNFKEQ. This CDR3 is 20 amino acids long. With V trimmed by 1 base and J by 3 bases, 15 bases remained unmatched. The method was immunoSEQ multiplex PCR; TCRdb's version includes in-frame clones alone and lacks a portion of them. The table lists more than 85,000 clones, about 89% of them singletons. The sample was blood. This receptor was taken from a woman between 45 and 60 years old in good health. The chain employs TRBV4-2 and TRBJ2-6, with 7 bases matching TRBD1. CDR3 sequence reads: CASSQARPGQTEHGANVLTF. For the CDR3, the DNA is TGTGCCAGCAGCCAAGCGCGCCCGGGACAGACAGAGCATGGGGCCAACGTCCTGACTTTC.